Below are 25 T cell receptor beta chains sequenced from a single sample in a study of cytomegalovirus exposure and HLA in healthy donors listed by TCRdb under 2017. The library relied on the immunoSEQ multiplex PCR assay. For the multiplex PCR, a mixture combining 60 forward primers for TCR Vbeta segments and 13 reverse primers for TCR Jbeta segments was used. Sourced from immuneACCESS, this table was stored by TCRdb with only in-frame sequences that have V and J called. A share of the clones is absent; for the studies checked, an unresolved V gene accounts for under half, and the remainder has no known explanation. For this sample the table gives 84,000 or so clones, of which 76% were detected only once. The ten biggest clones cover about 1.4% of the sample. The specimen sequenced was PBMCs. The receptors derive from a male donor in good health and CMV-seronegative.

This chain joins TRBV2 and TRBJ2-3, with D tentatively TRBD2 (5 bases). In germline, CDR1 is SNHLY, CDR2 FYNNEI. The CDR3 contains 15 residues. The ends were cut back, 5 bases at V and 1 base at J, with 13 bases in the middle. In DNA form, the CDR3 reads TGTGCCAGCAGTTCAACCGGGGTGGGCACAGATACGCAGTATTTT. This gives the protein CASSSTGVGTDTQYF.

This clone appeared once. V usage is TRBV28 and J usage is TRBJ1-2; perhaps TRBD1 as D (5 bases). Per germline, CDR1 MDHEN and CDR2 SYDVKM. This CDR3 region has 17 residues. Between the trimmed V and J ends, which lost 3 bases and 5 bases, there was a span of 22 bases. The CDR3 DNA reads as TGTGCCAGCAGTTTCCTTTGGCTGTCGGGGGAGAGATATGGCTACACCTTC. Protein: CASSFLWLSGERYGYTF.

V usage is TRBV28 and J usage is TRBJ1-5, with 7 bases fitting TRBD1. V lost 2 bases, J lost 0 bases, and 4 bases stayed unmatched. Germline CDR1 is MDHEN and CDR2 is SYDVKM. The CDR3 loop spans 16 amino acids. This chain's CDR3 is CASSLNRGRSNQPQHF. In nucleotides, the CDR3 is TGTGCCAGCAGTTTAAACAGGGGACGTAGCAATCAGCCCCAGCATTTT.

This chain connects TRBV6-5 to TRBJ2-7, with TRBD1 matching over 8 bases. The CDR3 sequence is 13 residues long. Losses at the gene ends were 4 bases for V and 3 bases for J; bases not matched to a gene: 2. Germline CDR1 is MNHEY and CDR2 is SVGAGI. The CDR3 DNA is TGTGCCAGCAGTTGGGACAGGAGCTACGAGCAGTACTTC. It is translated as CASSWDRSYEQYF.

The rearrangement joins TRBV30 to TRBJ1-1; D remains unclear. The CDR3 has 12 residues. Germline V gene sequence: CDR1 GTSNPN, CDR2 SVGIG (reference sequence). V dropped 5 bases and J dropped 3 bases, with 10 bases sitting between them. For the CDR3, the DNA is TGTGCCTGGGCGCAGGATTACACTGAAGCTTTCTTT. It codes for CAWAQDYTEAFF.

The chain couples TRBV5-8 to TRBJ2-5; D is undetermined. The CDR3 has 12 residues. Germline V lookup: CDR1 SGHTS, CDR2 YDEGEE. The ends were cut back, 2 bases at V and 5 bases at J, with 7 bases in the middle. The CDR3 reads CASSFFYETQYF. The CDR3 DNA sequence: TGTGCCAGCAGCTTTTTCTATGAGACCCAGTACTTC. The full variable domain, with the rest looked up from reference TRBV5-8 and TRBJ2-5, is EAGVTQSPTHLIKTRGQQATLRCSPISGHTSVYWYQQALGLGLQFLLWYDEGEERNRGNFPPRFSGRQFPNYSSELNVNALELEDSALYLCASSFFYETQYFGPGTRLLVL.

J is TRBJ2-1 and V is TRBV9; 10 positions match TRBD2. Per the germline V gene, CDR1 is SGDLS and CDR2 is YYNGEE. The V segment lost 2 bases and the J segment 4 bases; nucleotides outside the gene matches: 12. This CDR3 contains 18 residues. The CDR3 protein is CASSVDRASGGRYNEQFF. In DNA form, the CDR3 reads TGTGCCAGCAGCGTGGACCGGGCTAGCGGGGGACGTTACAATGAGCAGTTCTTC.

This clone was counted only a few times. The chain joins TRBV15 to TRBJ2-6; 10 bases fit TRBD1. Germline V gives CDR1 LNHNV, CDR2 YYDKDF (reference sequence). The V segment lost 0 bases and the J segment 0 bases; nucleotides outside the gene matches: 8. This CDR3 contains 20 residues. Here the CDR3 reads CATSRDAPGQGTSGANVLTF. DNA of the CDR3: TGTGCCACCAGCAGAGATGCCCCGGGACAGGGGACCTCTGGGGCCAACGTCCTGACTTTC.

The chain employs TRBV7-8 and TRBJ2-3, with 9 bases identical to TRBD2. Germline assignment: CDR1 SGHVS and CDR2 FQNEAQ. V lost 2 bases and J lost 4; bases outside the gene matches: 4. The CDR3 extends over 15 amino acids. CDR3: CASSLIGGRADTQYF. CDR3 DNA: TGTGCCAGCAGCTTAATTGGCGGGAGGGCAGATACGCAGTATTTT.

V gene TRBV7-9 combines with J gene TRBJ1-5; a weak D match, TRBD1 (5 bases). Trimming removed 1 base at V and 0 bases at J, with 10 bases between. The V gene's germline CDR1 is SEHNR and CDR2 FQNEAQ (reference sequence). The length of the CDR3 is 16 residues. CDR3 region: CASSLDQGGSNQPQHF. In DNA, the CDR3 is TGTGCCAGCAGCTTAGACCAGGGTGGTAGCAATCAGCCCCAGCATTTT.

V and J are TRBV19 and TRBJ2-1; 9 nucleotides match TRBD1. V shed 3 bases and J 13 bases; nucleotides not matched to a gene: 7. Germline V CDR1 and CDR2: LNHDA, SQIVND (reference sequence). This CDR3 region has 13 residues. The CDR3: CASSIIRTGVQFF. As DNA, the CDR3 is TGTGCCAGTAGTATCATCAGGACAGGGGTACAGTTCTTC.

Notes on this clone: Other nucleotide sequences from this sample produce the same CDR3. The chain links TRBV11-2 to TRBJ1-6; D is unclear. Germline CDR1 reads SGHAT; CDR2 reads FQNNGV. Deletions cut 1 base from V and 7 bases from J, with 8 bases between. The CDR3 loop spans 14 amino acids. The CDR3 DNA is TGTGCCAGCAGCTTAGGAACAGACAATTCACCCCTCCACTTT. It yields the protein CASSLGTDNSPLHF.

The J gene is TRBJ2-2, the V gene TRBV7-9; TRBD1 matches 8 bases. The trim removed 5 bases at V and 7 bases at J, leaving 9 bases unmatched. Germline CDR1 is SEHNR and CDR2 is FQNEAQ (reference sequence). The CDR3 length is 15 residues. The CDR3 sequence is CASSPLTGENGELFF. In DNA, the CDR3 is TGTGCCAGCAGCCCCCTGACAGGGGAGAACGGGGAGCTGTTTTTT.

The chain employs TRBV5-1 and TRBJ2-5, with D perhaps TRBD2 (6 bases). CDR1 and CDR2 from the germline V gene are SGHRS and YFSETQ. V was pared by 0 bases and J by 6 bases, with 12 bases between. The CDR3 loop spans 14 amino acids. CDR3 DNA sequence: TGCGCCAGCAGCTTGGACGTCGGGGGTCAGACCCAGTACTTC. Its translation is CASSLDVGGQTQYF.

The chain joins TRBV5-6 to TRBJ2-7; TRBD2 agrees at 14 bases. CDR3 size: 14 residues. In germline, CDR1 is SGHDT, CDR2 YYEEEE. V lost 6 bases to trimming and J lost 5 bases; unmatched junction nucleotides: 4. In nucleotides, the CDR3 is TGTGCCAGCACCCCGACTAGCGGGAGGGACGAGCAGTACTTC. It is translated as CASTPTSGRDEQYF.

The chain links TRBV11-2 to TRBJ2-3; TRBD2 matches 7 bases. CDR1 is SGHAT, CDR2 FQNNGV, per germline. V gave up 3 bases and J gave up 4 bases; unmatched junction bases: 7. The CDR3 sequence is 15 residues long. The CDR3 bases are TGTGCCAGCAGCTTCCCACCCCGGGGGGCAGATACGCAGTATTTT. Encoded protein: CASSFPPRGADTQYF.

V is TRBV27 and J is TRBJ2-1; perhaps TRBD1 as D (5 bases). The V end lost 5 bases, the J end lost 8 bases, and 19 bases lay between the germline ends. In germline, CDR1 is MNHEY, CDR2 SMNVEV (reference sequence). This CDR3 region has 15 residues. The CDR3 region has the DNA TGTGCCAGCAGTAGAACAGGCTTAAGTGGCTATGAGCAGTTCTTC. Translating it yields CASSRTGLSGYEQFF.

V is TRBV7-3 and J is TRBJ2-6; 9 bases match TRBD1. CDR1 SGHTA and CDR2 FQGTGA come from the germline V gene. This CDR3 region has 18 residues. After removal of 1 base from V and 0 bases from J, the junction contained 4 bases not matched to a gene. In nucleotides, the CDR3 is TGTGCCAGCAGCTTAATTGGGACAGGGAGCTCTGGGGCCAACGTCCTGACTTTC. It specifies CASSLIGTGSSGANVLTF.

The chain combines TRBV18 with TRBJ1-5; TRBD1 matches at 10 bases. This CDR3 has 16 residues. Germline CDR1 reads KGHSH; CDR2 reads LQKENI. The ends lost 5 bases at V and 3 bases at J; junction bases unmatched: 7. The CDR3: CASSGGQGGTNQPQHF. CDR3 bases: TGTGCCAGCTCAGGCGGACAGGGGGGGACCAATCAGCCCCAGCATTTT.

The rearrangement links TRBV4-3 to TRBJ2-1, with 8 bases aligning to TRBD2. This CDR3 has 16 amino acids. CDR1 is LGHNA and CDR2 is YSLEER in the germline V gene. The V gene end was trimmed by 4 bases and the J gene end by 4 bases; junction bases not matched to a gene: 9. The CDR3 DNA is TGCGCCAGCAGCCGAGGGCTAGCGGGCCGATACAATGAGCAGTTCTTC. Translated, it gives CASSRGLAGRYNEQFF.

The V and J genes are TRBV2 and TRBJ2-5, with TRBD1 matching 7 bases. The germline gives CDR1 SNHLY, CDR2 FYNNEI. The CDR3 is 16 residues long. Trimming took 1 base from V and 2 from J; bases not matched to a gene: 7. This CDR3 is CASSEDRNRGQETQYF. The DNA for the CDR3 is TGTGCCAGCAGTGAAGATCGAAACAGGGGTCAAGAGACCCAGTACTTC.

The chain couples TRBV10-2 to TRBJ2-2, with 10 bases fitting TRBD2. The CDR3 is 17 amino acids. V shed 8 bases, J shed 3 bases, and the junction held 12 bases outside the gene matches. Looked up from germline, CDR1 is WSHSY and CDR2 is SAAADI. CDR3 region: CASGGGWLAGDTGELFF. Here the CDR3 DNA reads TGCGCCAGCGGAGGGGGTTGGCTAGCGGGAGACACCGGGGAGCTGTTTTTT.

This rearrangement joins TRBV5-5 to TRBJ2-3, with 7 positions matching TRBD2. The CDR3 totals 16 residues. With V trimmed by 0 bases and J by 1 base, 5 bases remained unmatched. Germline CDR1 and CDR2: SGHKS and YYEKEE (reference sequence). CDR3 in amino acids: CASSLGAGPGTDTQYF. The CDR3 coding sequence is TGTGCCAGCAGCTTGGGAGCGGGGCCAGGCACAGATACGCAGTATTTT.

CDR3 sequence (DNA): TGTGCCAGCAGTGAACCCCGGACAGCCGAATCCAATCAGCCCCAGCATTTT. Its protein is CASSEPRTAESNQPQHF. The genes are TRBV2 and TRBJ1-5, with a tentative D call TRBD1 (6 bases). V was trimmed by 2 bases and J by 3 bases, leaving 17 bases between them. Germline V gene lookup returns CDR1 SNHLY and CDR2 FYNNEI. This CDR3 spans 17 amino acids.

The chain links TRBV28 to TRBJ1-5, with a possible D match to TRBD1 (5 bases). CDR3 length: 12 residues. Per the germline V gene, CDR1 is MDHEN and CDR2 is SYDVKM. Trimming removed 3 bases from V and 7 bases from J, with 7 bases in between. For the CDR3, the DNA is TGTGCCAGCAGTTTGGAGGGGCAGCCCCAGCATTTT. Its protein is CASSLEGQPQHF. Based on the CDR3 plus reference TRBV28 and TRBJ1-5, the full variable domain is DVKVTQSSRYLVKRTGEKVFLECVQDMDHENMFWYRQDPGLGLRLIYFSYDVKMKEKGDIPEGYSVSREKKERFSLILESASTNQTSMYLCASSLEGQPQHFGDGTRLSIL.